Sequencing of this T cell receptor (beta chain) was carried out in a study of OX40 agonist ivuxolimab in advanced cancers. For the wider study: The costimulatory receptor OX40 (CD134) was targeted by ivuxolimab, a fully human IgG2 agonistic monoclonal antibody. The paper reports the monotherapy dose-escalation portion (N of about 50 patients) of the phase I ivuxolimab trial. Peripheral TCRbeta sequencing was intended to test whether TCR sequence diversity was altered and clonal T-cell expansion was caused by ivuxolimab. Patients were allowed to have had prior anti-PD-1, anti-PD-L1 or anti-CTLA-4 therapy, and approximately 39% of the dose-escalation patients had been treated with checkpoint inhibitors. In the dose-escalation cohort, around four fifths of patients were male, and the mean age was around 60 years, with a range of roughly 20 to 79. Intravenous ivuxolimab was administered to patients every 2 weeks at six dose levels: 0.01, 0.1, 0.3, 1.5, 3 and 10 mg/kg. Among the approximately 50 dose-escalation patients, around 19 had hepatocellular carcinoma, about 15 melanoma, 9 renal cell carcinoma and 9 head and neck cancer. Partial responses were achieved by three dose-escalation patients, of whom one had hepatocellular carcinoma and two had cutaneous melanoma.

The investigation overall reported the following: The antigen specificity of the peripheral T cells that underwent clonal expansion was not determined. After ivuxolimab, expanded clones were on average more numerous among CD8+ T cells than among CD4+ T cells. Clonal expansion of both CD4+ and CD8+ blood T cells was observed from baseline to week 6 at doses 0.1 to 3.0 mg/kg. Low levels of normalized T-cell clonal expansion were also seen in some patients who did not respond. Partial responders in the 0.1-3.0 mg/kg groups had among the lowest normalized peripheral clonal expansion, especially among CD8+ T cells.

This clone was found a few times. Which antigen it targets is not known. No much larger clone exists at a distance of one base, and base qualities are not known. To sequence the TCRbeta CDR3 region, genomic DNA was isolated from the sorted cells. The immunoSEQ Assay was used for sequencing of TCRbeta CDR3 regions. Held by TCRdb, this immuneACCESS table contains in-frame sequences only and omits some clones. Under half of the omission traces to an unresolved V gene where checked; the cause of the rest is unknown. The table for this sample lists roughly 70,000 clones; around four fifths of them were counted only once. Together, the top ten hold over 0.4% of the sample. Patients with a history of autoimmune disease or receiving systemic immunosuppression were excluded from the trial. Peripheral blood for TCR sequencing was drawn from every dose cohort at baseline, at cycle 4 day 1 and at cycle 7 day 1. The samples were drawn from a first-in-human, open-label, multicenter phase I dose-escalation trial of ivuxolimab. The trial enrolled adults with locally advanced or metastatic head and neck squamous cell, hepatocellular, melanoma or renal cell carcinoma. Before TCR sequencing, CD4+ T cells and CD8+ T cells were sorted from peripheral blood as separate populations.

This sample comprised CD4+ or CD8+ T cells sorted from blood, obtained in a trial of the OX40 agonist ivuxolimab. The source of this sequence is an adult with an advanced solid tumor such as melanoma, head and neck, liver or kidney cancer.

The CDR3 protein: CASSLGRNYEQYF. In nucleotides, the sequence is TGTGCCAGCAGCTTAGGTCGGAACTACGAGCAGTACTTC. This chain is built from TRBV7-8 and TRBJ2-7, with the D gene too uncertain to name. The V and J ends are trimmed by 1 base and 3 bases, leaving 7 bases between them. CDR1 and CDR2, looked up from the germline V gene, are SGHVS and FQNEAQ. Measured from the cysteine to the phenylalanine, the CDR3 is 13 residues long. Only the CDR3 DNA stays, 39 bases, in frame from base 1. With the rest looked up from the reference TRBV7-8 and TRBJ2-7 genes rather than sequenced, the full variable domain is GAGVSQSPRYKVAKRGQDVALRCDPISGHVSLFWYQQALGQGPEFLTYFQNEAQLDKSGLPSDRFFAERPEGSVSTLKIQRTQQEDSAVYLCASSLGRNYEQYFGPGTRLTVT.